This TCR beta chain was sequenced during a study of blood T cell repertoires in COVID-19. Across the whole study: The origin of the acute and convalescent COVID-19 samples was the United States, Italy and Spain. Sample material is recorded as cDNA or gDNA derived from T cells, B-cell-depleted T cells, or PBMCs.

Germline V lookup: CDR1 SGHVS, CDR2 FQNEAQ. The germline V and J ends were trimmed by 5 bases and 10 bases, with 15 bases remaining between them. The CDR3 contains 14 residues. Per the original data handling: Nucleated cell number was recorded as an estimate derived from reference gene primer amplification. Generated by immunoSEQ multiplex PCR, the TCRdb table keeps only in-frame clones and is missing some. V and J calls and clone size are given by that table; D and trimming were obtained from the DNA. The sample includes 150,000 to 200,000 clones, approximately 85% seen only once; the top ten take 9.5% to 12%.

The TCR originated in a human donor with active or convalescent COVID-19. The donor label of this sample is uncertain. The chain is built from TRBV7-8 and TRBJ1-6, with D possibly matching TRBD1 (6 bases). The sequenced sample consisted of peripheral blood. The CDR3 is CASSADRKGSPLHF. Here the CDR3 DNA reads TGTGCCAGCAGCGCCGACAGGAAAGGCTCACCCCTCCACTTT.